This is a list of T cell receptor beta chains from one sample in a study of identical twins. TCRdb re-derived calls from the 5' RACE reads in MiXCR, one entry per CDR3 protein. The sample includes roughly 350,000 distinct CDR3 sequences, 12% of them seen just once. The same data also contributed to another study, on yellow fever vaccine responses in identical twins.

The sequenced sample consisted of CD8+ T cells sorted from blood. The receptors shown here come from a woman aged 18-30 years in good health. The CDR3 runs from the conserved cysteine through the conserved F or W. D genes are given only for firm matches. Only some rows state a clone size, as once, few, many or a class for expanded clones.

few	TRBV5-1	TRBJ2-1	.	CASIPGDPFVDEQFF	TGCGCCAGCATCCCTGGGGACCCCTTTGTGGATGAGCAGTTCTTC
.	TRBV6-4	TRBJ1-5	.	CASSEGEHQPQHF	TGTGCCAGCAGTGAAGGGGAGCATCAGCCCCAGCATTTT
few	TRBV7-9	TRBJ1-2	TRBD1	CASSLVGTDYGYTF	TGTGCCAGCAGCTTAGTAGGGACAGACTATGGCTACACCTTC
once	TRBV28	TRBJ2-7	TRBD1	CASSPDRGSSYEQYF	TGTGCCAGCAGTCCAGACAGGGGGTCTTCCTACGAGCAGTACTTC
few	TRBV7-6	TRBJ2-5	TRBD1	CASSTYRGPGETQYF	TGTGCCAGCAGCACGTACAGGGGGCCGGGGGAGACCCAGTACTTC
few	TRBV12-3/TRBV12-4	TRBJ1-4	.	CASTDDRSYEKLFF	TGTGCCAGCACCGACGACAGATCCTATGAAAAACTGTTTTTT
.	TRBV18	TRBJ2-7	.	CASSPGADIPSWEQYF	TGTGCCAGCTCACCAGGAGCTGATATCCCCTCTTGGGAGCAGTACTTC
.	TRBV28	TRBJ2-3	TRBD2	CASRAGTSGGDTQYF	TGTGCCAGCAGGGCCGGGACTAGCGGGGGAGATACGCAGTATTTT
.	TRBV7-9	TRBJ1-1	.	CASSLGGTTEAFF	TGTGCCAGCAGCTTAGGCGGCACCACTGAAGCTTTCTTT
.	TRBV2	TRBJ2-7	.	CASSEGNYEQYF	TGTGCCAGCAGTGAAGGGAACTACGAGCAGTACTTC
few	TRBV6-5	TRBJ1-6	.	CASSYADDSPLHF	TGTGCCAGCAGTTACGCGGATGATTCACCCCTCCACTTT
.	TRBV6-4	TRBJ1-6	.	CASSDSGQYNSPLHF	TGTGCCAGCAGTGACTCGGGACAATATAATTCACCCCTCCACTTT
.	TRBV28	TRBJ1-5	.	CASRTRAGANQPQHF	TGTGCCAGTAGAACCAGGGCAGGGGCTAATCAGCCCCAGCATTTT
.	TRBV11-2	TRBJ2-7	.	CASSLGPEYEQYF	TGTGCCAGCAGCTTGGGGCCTGAATACGAGCAGTACTTC
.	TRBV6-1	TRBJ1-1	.	CASSLTREFYPEAFF	TGTGCCAGCAGTCTGACTAGGGAGTTTTACCCTGAAGCTTTCTTT
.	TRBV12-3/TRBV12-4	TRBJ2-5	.	CASGPGRGETQYF	TGTGCCAGCGGACCCGGGAGAGGGGAGACCCAGTACTTC
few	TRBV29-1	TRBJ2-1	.	CSVHQLTDNNEQFF	TGCAGCGTCCACCAACTGACGGACAACAATGAGCAGTTCTTC
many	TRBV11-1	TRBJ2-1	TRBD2	CASSLDFSGGPVTYNEQFF	TGTGCCAGCAGCTTAGATTTTAGCGGGGGTCCGGTAACCTACAATGAGCAGTTCTTC
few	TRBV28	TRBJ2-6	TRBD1	CASSARDRAGANVLTF	TGTGCCAGCAGTGCCCGGGACAGGGCGGGGGCCAACGTCCTGACTTTC
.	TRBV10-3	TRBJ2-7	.	CAISAQREVGYEQYF	TGTGCCATCAGTGCGCAGAGGGAGGTGGGGTACGAGCAGTACTTC
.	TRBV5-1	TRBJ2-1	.	CASSLVPRPANEQFF	TGCGCCAGCAGCTTGGTTCCCAGGCCAGCAAATGAGCAGTTCTTC
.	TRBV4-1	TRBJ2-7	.	CASSQDRGEYGEQYF	TGCGCCAGCAGCCAAGACAGGGGCGAATACGGGGAGCAGTACTTC